This section outlines one T cell receptor (beta chain) sequence together with its context. This entry comes from a study of blood T cell repertoires in COVID-19. Background on the study: Samples representing acute and convalescent COVID-19 were sourced from the United States, Italy and Spain.

TCRdb's copy holds only in-frame clones and misses some; the assay was immunoSEQ multiplex PCR. The sample has approximately 230,000 clones, 70% to 85% seen once; the top ten hold roughly 4.6%. This clonotype originated in a woman of 80 years or more with active or convalescent COVID-19. The sample comprised peripheral blood.

The CDR3 here is CASSLPLNTEAFF. The CDR3 nucleotides read TGTGCCAGCAGTCTACCTCTGAACACTGAAGCTTTCTTT. The chain links TRBV28 to TRBJ1-1; D gene ambiguous. From germline, CDR1 is MDHEN and CDR2 SYDVKM. V was trimmed by 5 bases and J by 0 bases, leaving 7 bases between them. The CDR3 runs 13 residues.